Following are 5 T cell receptor beta chains from one sample sequenced in a study of T cells expressing NK-cell markers. TCRdb reprocessed the 5' RACE reads and stores each CDR3 protein as one record, lacking DNA. This repertoire includes a few hundred thousand distinct CDR3 sequences. Specimen: blood T cells: a sorted CD56 or NKG2C T cell subset, CD4+ or CD8+ T cells, or bulk PBMC T cells (not recorded which). The receptors stem from a man aged 18-69 years in good health.

The V call is TRBV6-1, the J call TRBJ2-5. Germline V lookup: CDR1 MNHNS, CDR2 SASEGT. The length of the CDR3 is 13 residues. This CDR3 is CASSGGFQETQYF.

The CDR3 spells CAPRVGQAGGSRGLMNTEAFF. This sequence joins TRBV12-3 or TRBV12-4 and TRBJ1-1; there is no DNA to check the TCRdb D call of TRBD1. The CDR3 is 21 amino acids.

The chain uses TRBV11-3 and TRBJ2-1; TCRdb designates TRBD2, a call that cannot be tested without DNA. The germline CDR1 and CDR2 sequences are SGHNT and YENEEA. The CDR3 consists of 17 residues. The CDR3 protein is CASSEARGGPRGNEQFF.

V usage is TRBV7-3 and J usage is TRBJ2-2; TCRdb selects TRBD1, and the lack of DNA leaves this call unchecked. The CDR3 is 19 residues long. From germline, CDR1 is SGHTA and CDR2 FQGTGA. CDR3 sequence: CASSLTGGVQPKNTGELFF.

The chain's CDR3 is CASSPTRLDTQYF. The J gene is TRBJ2-3, the V gene TRBV9. Germline CDR1 SGDLS, CDR2 YYNGEE. The CDR3 has 13 amino acids.